This T cell receptor (beta chain) was retrieved from a study of T cell responses to AZD1222 COVID-19 vaccine. About the research overall: Some second doses came at about 4 weeks and others at about 12 weeks; these were pooled. Study-wide results and limits: Donors were largely white British and mainly female; clonal diversity was possibly underestimated. Following two doses of AZD1222, Spike-specific TCR breadth and depth rose. Spike regions recognized by vaccine-associated CD4 TCRs spanned the protein, led by 160-218 and 743-854.

Generated by immunoSEQ multiplex PCR, the TCRdb table keeps only in-frame clones and is missing some. The table has approximately 100,000 clones, about 93% seen once. The CDR3 loop spans 15 amino acids. Trimming removed 0 bases from V and 1 base from J, with 6 bases in between. Germline values: CDR1 MRHNA, CDR2 SNTAGT. Regarding this clone: What it binds is not known.

This rearrangement joins TRBV6-4 to TRBJ2-2; the D gene is possibly TRBD1 (6 bases). The receptor's source is an adult in good health. The sequencing used peripheral blood, collected on day 0 of AZD1222 vaccination. The CDR3 protein is CASSDSQGNTGELFF. The CDR3 nucleotides are TGTGCCAGCAGTGACTCACAGGGGAACACCGGGGAGCTGTTTTTT.